Shown below are 17 T cell receptor beta chains from a single sample sequenced in a study of blood T cells in healthy people across ages. A sample-barcoded 5' primer and a J-beta primer mix were used in a second PCR of roughly 7 to 11 cycles. TCRdb analysed the 5' RACE reads with MiXCR anew, one entry per CDR3 protein. The sample holds 500,000 to 650,000 distinct CDR3 sequences, about 27% seen once. The sample was also reused in another study, on T cells of mothers and their children.

The sample consisted of blood. The source of these receptors is a boy aged 2-15 years in good health.

This clonotype is a singleton in its sample. CDR3 loop: CASSYGIGTEAFF. The CDR3 coding sequence is TGTGCCAGCAGTTACGGTATAGGGACTGAAGCTTTCTTT. The V gene is TRBV6-5, the J gene TRBJ1-1; D remains ambiguous. The CDR3 is made up of 13 amino acids. Germline loops: CDR1 MNHEY, CDR2 SVGAGI. V was shortened by 2 bases and J by 5 bases, with 9 bases between the two germline ends.

V gene TRBV12-3 or TRBV12-4 combines with J gene TRBJ2-3; 7 bases line up with TRBD2. With V trimmed by 6 bases and J by 1 base, 7 bases remained unmatched. The CDR3 length is 15 residues. CDR3 protein: CASRRTRGRTDTQYF. The CDR3 bases are TGTGCCAGCAGGCGGACTAGAGGGCGCACAGATACGCAGTATTTT.

This clonotype was counted only a few times. The J gene is TRBJ2-5, the V gene TRBV10-3; possible D gene TRBD1, 5 bases. The J call may be mistaken, given a closer DNA end match to TRBJ2-7. The germline V gene encodes CDR1 ENHRY and CDR2 SYGVKD. There are 14 residues in the CDR3. The DNA for the CDR3 is TGTGCCATCAGTGAGTCGGGGCAGGACTACGAGCAGTACTTC. Protein product: CAISESGQDYEQYF.

This rearrangement joins TRBV4-3 to TRBJ2-3, with a weak D call TRBD2 (7 bases). The length of the CDR3 is 17 residues. The V end lost 3 bases, the J end lost 1 base, and 17 bases lay between the germline ends. Germline V gene lookup returns CDR1 LGHNA and CDR2 YSLEER. CDR3 in amino acids: CASSHDGGGGRTDTQYF. In DNA, the CDR3 is TGCGCCAGCAGCCACGATGGGGGCGGGGGTCGCACAGATACGCAGTATTTT.

The chain uses TRBV19 and TRBJ2-1; TRBD1 agrees at 8 bases. The J segment lost 6 bases and the V segment lost 5 bases, leaving 9 bases of the junction unmatched. This CDR3 has 15 amino acids. Germline V gene sequence: CDR1 LNHDA, CDR2 SQIVND (reference sequence). The CDR3 protein is CASSGSAGGFNEQFF. The CDR3, as DNA: TGTGCCAGTAGTGGGTCGGCAGGGGGCTTCAATGAGCAGTTCTTC.

A few counts support this clonotype. This chain joins TRBV14 and TRBJ2-3; no definite D call. CDR1 is SGHDN and CDR2 is FVKESK in the germline V gene. This CDR3 region has 12 residues. The V end was cut by 4 bases, the J end by 11 bases, with 13 bases between. The DNA of the CDR3 is TGTGCCAGCAGCCCCGGCGGCTCCGTGCAGTATTTT. Translation gives CASSPGGSVQYF.

The gene calls are TRBV9 and TRBJ2-2; D unresolved. V dropped 4 bases and J dropped 7 bases, with 14 bases sitting between them. This CDR3 contains 14 residues. From germline, CDR1 is SGDLS and CDR2 YYNGEE. CDR3 sequence: CASSPSGSIGELFF. The CDR3 DNA follows: TGTGCCAGCAGCCCCTCGGGCTCTATCGGGGAGCTGTTTTTT.

V gene TRBV7-9 combines with J gene TRBJ2-7; 8 bases agree with TRBD1. The J segment lost 0 bases and the V segment lost 5 bases, leaving 9 bases of the junction unmatched. The CDR3 has 16 residues. Germline V lookup: CDR1 SEHNR, CDR2 FQNEAQ (reference sequence). This chain's CDR3 is CASSAGRTGPSYEQYF. CDR3 DNA: TGTGCCAGCAGCGCGGGGCGGACAGGGCCCTCCTACGAGCAGTACTTC.

V usage is TRBV12-3 or TRBV12-4 and J usage is TRBJ1-6; D remains unclear. This CDR3 spans 17 amino acids. Trimming cost V 6 bases and J 0 bases, with 15 bases left between them. DNA for the CDR3: TGTGCCAGCAGCTCTGGGCCCTTTAGCTCCTATAATTCACCCCTCCACTTT. Its protein product is CASSSGPFSSYNSPLHF.

This clonotype showed up just a few times. The junction and the germline gene differ at one end; a read error may be behind it. The rearrangement uses TRBV7-9 and TRBJ2-2; 8 bases agree with TRBD1. Germline lookup yields CDR1 SEHNR and CDR2 FQNEAQ (reference sequence). CDR3 length equals 18 residues. This CDR3 is CASSPPDRQGWNTGELFF. DNA of the CDR3: TGTGCCAGCAGCCCCCCCGATAGACAGGGGTGGAACACCGGGGAGCTGTTCTTT.

This clonotype was picked up a small number of times. J is TRBJ2-5 and V is TRBV7-9; no clear D gene. V lost 1 base and J 1 base, leaving 10 bases between the germline ends. This CDR3 has 15 amino acids. The germline V gene has CDR1 SEHNR and CDR2 FQNEAQ (reference sequence). The CDR3 nucleotides are TGTGCCAGCAGCTTAGGTGGCAGTTCCCAAGAGACCCAGTACTTC. It encodes CASSLGGSSQETQYF.

The chain has TRBV5-1 and TRBJ2-4; 10 bases fit TRBD1. The CDR3 length is 15 residues. With 2 bases clipped from V and 4 bases from J, the junction kept 3 bases outside the gene matches. Germline V gene data show CDR1 as SGHRS and CDR2 as YFSETQ. For the CDR3, the DNA is TGCGCCAGCAGCTTTGGGACAGGGGCAAAAAACATTCAGTACTTC. Encoded protein: CASSFGTGAKNIQYF.

The chain recombines TRBV6-2 or TRBV6-3 with TRBJ2-1, with TRBD2 matching 9 bases. Per the germline V gene, CDR1 is MNHEY and CDR2 is SVGEGT. The CDR3 covers 19 residues. V was clipped by 9 bases and J by 4 bases; unmatched bases: 22. The CDR3 loop reads CASAPGSLRAGGLYNEQFF. The CDR3 DNA is TGTGCCAGTGCCCCGGGCTCACTTCGAGCGGGAGGCCTTTACAATGAGCAGTTCTTC.

V usage is TRBV28 and J usage is TRBJ1-2, with D maybe TRBD1 (6 bases). The CDR3 covers 13 residues. V gave up 5 bases and J gave up 6 bases, with 13 bases separating them. Germline V gives CDR1 MDHEN, CDR2 SYDVKM. The chain's CDR3 is CASSPGELHGYTF. The CDR3 region has the DNA TGTGCCAGCAGTCCAGGGGAGCTCCATGGCTACACCTTC.

This clonotype was observed a handful of times. The rearrangement uses TRBV10-3 and TRBJ2-1; 9 bases are shared with TRBD2. J gave up 6 bases and V 0 bases, and 6 bases lay outside the gene matches. Germline loops: CDR1 ENHRY, CDR2 SYGVKD. The CDR3 is made up of 16 amino acids. The CDR3 loop reads CAISESRLAVINEQFF. In DNA form, the CDR3 reads TGTGCCATCAGTGAGTCGAGACTAGCGGTGATCAATGAGCAGTTCTTC.

This clonotype was seen once. The chain recombines TRBV7-9 with TRBJ2-5; TRBD1 might be the D (5 bases). The end of the DNA is better explained by TRBJ2-7, so the J call may be wrong. CDR3 length equals 14 residues. Germline-derived CDR1 and CDR2 are SEHNR and FQNEAQ (reference sequence). This CDR3 is CASSSTGALYEQYF. The DNA of the CDR3 is TGTGCCAGCAGCTCGACTGGGGCTCTCTACGAGCAGTACTTC.

The chain uses TRBV20-1 and TRBJ2-3, with 11 positions matching TRBD2. In germline, CDR1 is DFQATT, CDR2 SNEGSKA (reference sequence). The CDR3 contains 15 residues. The V and J ends lost 5 bases and 2 bases, in that order; junction bases with no gene match: 6. The CDR3 loop reads CSADLLAGVTDTQYF. The CDR3 DNA follows: TGCAGTGCTGATTTACTAGCGGGAGTCACAGATACGCAGTATTTT.